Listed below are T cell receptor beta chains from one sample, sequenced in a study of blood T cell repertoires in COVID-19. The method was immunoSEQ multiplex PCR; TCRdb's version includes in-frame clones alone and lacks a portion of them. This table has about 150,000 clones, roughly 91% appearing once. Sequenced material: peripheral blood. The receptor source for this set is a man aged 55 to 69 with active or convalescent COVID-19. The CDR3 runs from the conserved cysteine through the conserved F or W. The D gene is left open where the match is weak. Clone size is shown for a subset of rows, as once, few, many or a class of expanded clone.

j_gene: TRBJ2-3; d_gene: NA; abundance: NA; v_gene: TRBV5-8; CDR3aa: CASSLGRTSTDTQYF; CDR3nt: TGTGCCAGCAGCTTGGGACGGACTAGCACAGATACGCAGTATTTT
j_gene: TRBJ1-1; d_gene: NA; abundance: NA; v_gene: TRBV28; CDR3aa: CASSLFGGTEAFF; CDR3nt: TGTGCCAGCAGTTTATTCGGTGGCACTGAAGCTTTCTTT
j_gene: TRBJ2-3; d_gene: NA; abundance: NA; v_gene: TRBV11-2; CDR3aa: CASSSTLGGGVGDTQYF; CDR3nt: TGTGCCAGCAGCTCCACCCTCGGCGGGGGCGTTGGGGATACGCAGTATTTT
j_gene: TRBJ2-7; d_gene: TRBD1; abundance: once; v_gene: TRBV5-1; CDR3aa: CASSKRTGAAYEQYF; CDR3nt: TGCGCCAGCAGCAAGAGGACAGGGGCCGCCTACGAGCAGTACTTC
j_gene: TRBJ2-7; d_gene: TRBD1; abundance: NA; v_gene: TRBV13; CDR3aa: CASSFNPTGGYEQYF; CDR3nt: TGTGCCAGCAGCTTTAATCCGACAGGGGGGTACGAGCAGTACTTC
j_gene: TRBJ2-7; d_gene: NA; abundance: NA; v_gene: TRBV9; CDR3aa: CASSVSDYSSYEQYF; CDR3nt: TGTGCCAGCAGCGTATCGGACTACAGCTCCTACGAGCAGTACTTC
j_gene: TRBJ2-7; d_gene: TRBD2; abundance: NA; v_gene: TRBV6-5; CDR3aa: CASRAATSGYEQYF; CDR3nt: TGTGCCAGCAGGGCGGCGACTAGCGGCTACGAGCAGTACTTC
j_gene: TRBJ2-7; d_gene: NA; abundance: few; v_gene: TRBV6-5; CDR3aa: CASSYNYEQYF; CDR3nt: TGTGCCAGCAGCTATAACTACGAGCAGTACTTC
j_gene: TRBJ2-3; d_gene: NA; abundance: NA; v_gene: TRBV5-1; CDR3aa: CASSARDGADTQYF; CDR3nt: TGCGCCAGCAGCGCGCGGGACGGCGCAGATACGCAGTATTTT
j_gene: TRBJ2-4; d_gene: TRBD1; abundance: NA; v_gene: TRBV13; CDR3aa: CASSLRDRGREDIQYF; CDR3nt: TGTGCCAGCAGCTTAAGGGACAGGGGGCGCGAGGACATTCAGTACTTC
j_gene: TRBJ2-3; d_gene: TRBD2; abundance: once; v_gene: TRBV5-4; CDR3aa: CASSLTVMSGGATDTQYF; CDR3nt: TGTGCCAGCAGCCTAACCGTAATGAGCGGGGGGGCCACAGATACGCAGTATTTT
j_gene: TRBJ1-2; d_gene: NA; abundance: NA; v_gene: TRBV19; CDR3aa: CASRLGGFTNYGYTF; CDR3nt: TGTGCCAGTAGGTTAGGGGGATTTACTAACTATGGCTACACCTTC
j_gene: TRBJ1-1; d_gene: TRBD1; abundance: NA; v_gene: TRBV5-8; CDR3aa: CACGRGTMNTEAFF; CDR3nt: TGTGCCTGCGGCAGGGGGACCATGAACACTGAAGCTTTCTTT
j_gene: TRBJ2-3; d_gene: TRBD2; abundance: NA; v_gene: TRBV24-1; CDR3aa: CATSMTSGSGVGTDTQYF; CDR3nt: TGTGCCACCAGTATGACTTCAGGTAGCGGGGTGGGGACAGATACGCAGTATTTT
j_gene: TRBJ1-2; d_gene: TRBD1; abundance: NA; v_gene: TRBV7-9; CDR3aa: CASSSFDRDLYGYTF; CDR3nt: TGTGCCAGCAGCTCTTTTGACAGGGACCTATATGGCTACACCTTC
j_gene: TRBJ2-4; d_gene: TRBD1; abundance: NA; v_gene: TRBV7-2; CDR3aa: CASSLGPRGRTKNIQYF; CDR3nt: TGTGCCAGCAGCTTAGGTCCCAGGGGGCGAACCAAAAACATTCAGTACTTC
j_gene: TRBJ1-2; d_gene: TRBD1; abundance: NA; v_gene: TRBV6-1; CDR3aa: CASSEDPTGGRGYTF; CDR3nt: TGTGCCAGCAGTGAAGACCCGACAGGGGGACGTGGCTACACCTTC
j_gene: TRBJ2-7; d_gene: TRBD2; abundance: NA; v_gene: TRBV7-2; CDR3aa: CASSLGVGGPYEQYF; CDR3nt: TGTGCCAGCAGCTTAGGGGTGGGAGGGCCATACGAGCAGTACTTC
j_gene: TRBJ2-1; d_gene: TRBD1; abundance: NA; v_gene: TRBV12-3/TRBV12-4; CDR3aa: CASSMDRDEQFF; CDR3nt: TGTGCCAGCAGCATGGACAGGGATGAGCAGTTCTTC
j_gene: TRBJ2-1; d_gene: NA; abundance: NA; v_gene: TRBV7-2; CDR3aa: CASSLQAHEQFF; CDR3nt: TGTGCCAGCAGCCTTCAGGCCCATGAGCAGTTCTTC
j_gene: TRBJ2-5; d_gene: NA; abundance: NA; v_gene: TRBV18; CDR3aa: CASSPRGGETQYF; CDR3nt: TGTGCCAGCTCACCCCGGGGTGGAGAGACCCAGTACTTC
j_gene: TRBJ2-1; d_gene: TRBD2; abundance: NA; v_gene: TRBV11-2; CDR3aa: CASSLSTSGINEQFF; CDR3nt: TGTGCCAGCAGCTTATCGACTAGCGGCATCAATGAGCAGTTCTTC
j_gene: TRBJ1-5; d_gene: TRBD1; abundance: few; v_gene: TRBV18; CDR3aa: CASSPWDSSNQPQHF; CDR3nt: TGTGCCAGCTCACCATGGGACAGTAGCAATCAGCCCCAGCATTTT
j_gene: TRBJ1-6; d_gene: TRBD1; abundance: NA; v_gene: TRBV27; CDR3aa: CASSLSTPRGAPLHF; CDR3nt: TGTGCCAGCAGTTTATCAACTCCCAGGGGGGCACCCCTCCACTTT
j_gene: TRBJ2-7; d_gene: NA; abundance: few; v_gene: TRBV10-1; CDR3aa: CASNLSGSGGPCEQYF; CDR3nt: TGCGCCAGCAATCTCTCGGGTAGCGGAGGCCCCTGCGAGCAGTACTTC
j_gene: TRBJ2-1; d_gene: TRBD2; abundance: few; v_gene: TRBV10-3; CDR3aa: CATGPESGTSEQFF; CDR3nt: TGTGCCACCGGCCCTGAAAGCGGGACTTCTGAGCAGTTCTTC
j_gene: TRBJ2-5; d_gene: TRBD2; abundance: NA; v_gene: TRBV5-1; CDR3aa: CASSPRSGRARETQYF; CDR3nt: TGCGCCAGCAGCCCCAGGAGCGGGAGGGCCCGGGAGACCCAGTACTTC